This TCR beta chain was recovered during a study of T cell responses to AZD1222 COVID-19 vaccine. CDR1 and CDR2 (germline): SGHDT, YYEEEE. Trimming pared 2 bases from V and 2 bases from J, leaving 12 bases between. The CDR3 contains 15 residues. Whole-study results and caveats: There were mostly white British donors and more females than males, and clonal diversity was possibly underestimated. CD4 TCRs associated with vaccination spanned spike, dominating at 160-218 and 743-854. Receipt of two AZD1222 doses was followed by a rise in Spike-specific TCR breadth and depth. Sampled repertoires all dated from after the peak T cell response.

Turning to this clone: The antigen is unknown.

The repertoire was sequenced with immunoSEQ multiplex PCR; TCRdb's copy has only in-frame clones and lacks some. The sample lists about 100,000 clones; around nine tenths were seen once. This material consisted of peripheral blood, taken 28 days after the second AZD1222 dose. This sequence joins TRBV5-6 and TRBJ2-3; a weak D match, TRBD2 (6 bases). This clonotype was sampled from an adult who received the AZD1222 COVID-19 vaccine. For the CDR3, the DNA is TGTGCCAGCAGCTTTGTGGGAGGACCCACAGATACGCAGTATTTT. It encodes CASSFVGGPTDTQYF.